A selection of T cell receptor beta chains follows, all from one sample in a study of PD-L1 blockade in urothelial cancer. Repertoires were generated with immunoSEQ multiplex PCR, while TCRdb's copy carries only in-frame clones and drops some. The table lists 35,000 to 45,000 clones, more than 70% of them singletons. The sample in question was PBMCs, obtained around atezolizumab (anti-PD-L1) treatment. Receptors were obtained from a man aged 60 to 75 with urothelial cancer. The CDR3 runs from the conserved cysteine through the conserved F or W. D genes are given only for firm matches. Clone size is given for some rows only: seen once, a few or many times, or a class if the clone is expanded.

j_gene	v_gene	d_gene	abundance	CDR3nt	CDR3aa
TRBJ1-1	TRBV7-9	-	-	TGTGCCAGCAGCTCAGGGATTTCGGCTTTCTTT	CASSSGISAFF
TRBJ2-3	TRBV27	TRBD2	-	TGTGCCAGCAGCTCCCCTCGGACTAGCGGGGGGGCCACAGATACGCAGTATTTT	CASSSPRTSGGATDTQYF
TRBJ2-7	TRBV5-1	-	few	TGCGCCAGCAGTTTGACAGCCTACGAGCAGTACTTC	CASSLTAYEQYF
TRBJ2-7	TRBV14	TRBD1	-	TGTGCCAGCAGCCGCCGGACAGGTATTGGTCACTACGAGCAGTACTTC	CASSRRTGIGHYEQYF
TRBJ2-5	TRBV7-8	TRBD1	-	TGTGCCAGCAGCCCCGGGACAGGGTATGGAGAGACCCAGTACTTC	CASSPGTGYGETQYF
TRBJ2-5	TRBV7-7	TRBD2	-	TGTGCTAGCTCTTCCCAGGAGCGGGGACAAGAGACCCAGTACTTC	CASSSQERGQETQYF
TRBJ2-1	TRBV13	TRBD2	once	TGTGCCAGCAGCTTCGGCGGGCTAGCGGGCCTCAATGAGCAGTTCTTC	CASSFGGLAGLNEQFF
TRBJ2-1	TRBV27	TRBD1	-	TGTGCCAGCAGTCCATCCGGGACAGGGTGGTTTGAGCAGTTCTTC	CASSPSGTGWFEQFF
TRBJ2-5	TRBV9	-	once	TGTGCCAGCAGCGTAGAGGGACTTCAAGAGACCCAGTACTTC	CASSVEGLQETQYF
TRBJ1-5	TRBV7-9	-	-	TGTGCCAGCAGCTCGACAGGCGATCAGCCCCAGCATTTT	CASSSTGDQPQHF
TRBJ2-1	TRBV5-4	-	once	TGTGCCAGCAGCTTGGGGACTTCTTCCTACAATGAGCAGTTCTTC	CASSLGTSSYNEQFF
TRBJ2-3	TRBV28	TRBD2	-	TGTGCCAGCAGTTTGTACCCCGGGACTAGCGGTACAGATACGCAGTATTTT	CASSLYPGTSGTDTQYF
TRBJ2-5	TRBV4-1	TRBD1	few	TGCGCCAGCGCCTGGGACAGGGCCCAAGAGACCCAGTACTTC	CASAWDRAQETQYF
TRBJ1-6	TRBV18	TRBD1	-	TGTGCCAGCTCACCAATGGACAGGGACTCACCCCTCCACTTT	CASSPMDRDSPLHF
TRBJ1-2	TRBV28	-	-	TGTGCCAGCAGTTCGTCCGTTAACTATGGCTACACCTTC	CASSSSVNYGYTF
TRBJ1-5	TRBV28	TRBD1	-	TGTGCCAGCAGTTTATCGGGATCCAGGGGGTATCAGCCCCAGCATTTT	CASSLSGSRGYQPQHF
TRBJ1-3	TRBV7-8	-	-	TGTGCCAGCAGCTTATTCGAGCCCACCGCGCGGGGAAACACCATATATTTT	CASSLFEPTARGNTIYF
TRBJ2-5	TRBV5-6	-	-	TGTGCCAGCAGCTTGACAAGGGGCGGTCGGCTAGAGACCCAGTACTTC	CASSLTRGGRLETQYF
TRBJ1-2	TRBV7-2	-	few	TGTGCCAGCAGCTTAGTCCGGGGTTCCCACTATGGCTACACCTTC	CASSLVRGSHYGYTF
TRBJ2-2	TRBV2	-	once	TGTGCCAGCAGTATGAGCCTCGACACCGGGGAGCTGTTTTTT	CASSMSLDTGELFF
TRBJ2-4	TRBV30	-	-	TGTGCCTGGATGACGTGGGGGGAAAACATTCAGTACTTC	CAWMTWGENIQYF
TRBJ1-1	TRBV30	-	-	TGTGCCTGGGACAGAGAAACTGAGGCTTTCTTT	CAWDRETEAFF
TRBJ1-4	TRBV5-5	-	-	TGTGCCAGCAAGGACAGTCGGACGAATGAAAAACTGTTTTTT	CASKDSRTNEKLFF
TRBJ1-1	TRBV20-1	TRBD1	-	TGCAGTGCTGGGACAGCGGTTGAAGCTTTCTTT	CSAGTAVEAFF
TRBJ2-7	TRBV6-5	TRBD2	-	TGTGCCAGCAGAACCGGGACTAGCGACTACGAGCAGTACTTC	CASRTGTSDYEQYF
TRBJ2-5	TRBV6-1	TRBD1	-	TGTGCCAGCAGAGGGACAGTAGAGACCCAGTACTTC	CASRGTVETQYF
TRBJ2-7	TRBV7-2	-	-	TGTGCCAGCAGCTTACAGGGCGACGAGCAGTACTTC	CASSLQGDEQYF
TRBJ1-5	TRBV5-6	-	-	TGTGCCAGCAGCTTGTATAAATTACGAGATCAGCCCCAGCATTTT	CASSLYKLRDQPQHF
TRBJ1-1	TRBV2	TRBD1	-	TGTGCCAGCACGAGAACAGGGGTTATGAACACTGAAGCTTTCTTT	CASTRTGVMNTEAFF
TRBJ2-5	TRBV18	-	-	TGTGCCAGCTCACCGACAGCGGAGACCCAGTACTTC	CASSPTAETQYF
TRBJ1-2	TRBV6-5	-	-	TGTGCCAGCAGCCCATCGGGCACAGGGCACTATGGCTACACCTTC	CASSPSGTGHYGYTF
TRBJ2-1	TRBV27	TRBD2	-	TGTGCCAGCAGTTCCGGACTAGCGGGAGTTGAGCAGTTCTTC	CASSSGLAGVEQFF
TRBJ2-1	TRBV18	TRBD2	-	TGTGCCAGCTCACAGGGACTAGCGGGAGTCGGCTCCTACAATGAGCAGTTCTTC	CASSQGLAGVGSYNEQFF
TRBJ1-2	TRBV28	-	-	TGTGCCAGCAGTTTAAACAGGGAGAATGGCTACACCTTC	CASSLNRENGYTF
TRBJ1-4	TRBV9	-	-	TGTGCCAGCACTCCCGGACGGGGTGAAAAACTGTTTTTT	CASTPGRGEKLFF
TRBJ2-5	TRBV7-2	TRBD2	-	TGTGCCAGCAGCTTAGACCCCTTGGGCGGGGGGAAGGAGACCCAGTACTTC	CASSLDPLGGGKETQYF
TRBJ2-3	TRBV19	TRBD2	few	TGTGCCAGTAGTATGTGGTCTCTAGCGGGTGCAGATACGCAGTATTTT	CASSMWSLAGADTQYF
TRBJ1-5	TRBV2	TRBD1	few	TGTGCCAGCAGAGGCACAGGGGGCTTCAATCAGCCCCAGCATTTT	CASRGTGGFNQPQHF
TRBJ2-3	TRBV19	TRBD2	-	TGTGCCAGTACTCTCATAGCGGGAGGCAGCACAGATACGCAGTATTTT	CASTLIAGGSTDTQYF
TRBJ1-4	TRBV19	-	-	TGTGCCAGCATTAGCAGCGGAGGTGCTTCTGGAAAACTGTTTTTT	CASISSGGASGKLFF
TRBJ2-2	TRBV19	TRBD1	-	TGTGCCAGTAGTTCCGGGACAGGGGGAAGCGGGGAGCTGTTTTTT	CASSSGTGGSGELFF
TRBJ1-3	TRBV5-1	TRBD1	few	TGCGCCAGCAGCCCGCAGGGGGCTGGTGGAAACACCATATATTTT	CASSPQGAGGNTIYF
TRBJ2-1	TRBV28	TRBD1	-	TGTGCCAGCAGTTTACTTCGACAGGGGTATAACAATGAGCAGTTCTTC	CASSLLRQGYNNEQFF
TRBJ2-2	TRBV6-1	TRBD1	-	TGTGCCAGCAGTTCCGGGACAGGGTCCACCGGGGAGCTGTTTTTT	CASSSGTGSTGELFF
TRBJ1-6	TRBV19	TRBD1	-	TGTGCCAGTAGCAGACAGGGGGACTCACCCCTCCACTTT	CASSRQGDSPLHF
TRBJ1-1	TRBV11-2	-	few	TGTGCCAGCAGCTTAGACAGGGGAACTGAAGCTTTCTTT	CASSLDRGTEAFF
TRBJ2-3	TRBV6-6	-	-	TGTGCCAGCAGTCCGGGGGGCCGCACAGATACGCAGTATTTT	CASSPGGRTDTQYF
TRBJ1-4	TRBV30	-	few	TGTGCCTGGAGTGTAATGGGGGCGCATGAAAAACTGTTTTTT	CAWSVMGAHEKLFF
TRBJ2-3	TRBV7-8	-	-	TGTGCCAGCAGTTTAGGGGCTGACACAGATACGCAGTATTTT	CASSLGADTDTQYF
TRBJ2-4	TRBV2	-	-	TGTGCCAGCAGTGAAGCGGCAGCGCGAGCCAAAAACATTCAGTACTTC	CASSEAAARAKNIQYF
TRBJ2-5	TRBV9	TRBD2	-	TGTGCCAGCAGCGTAGGGACCGGGGGGGACTTACAAGAGACCCAGTACTTC	CASSVGTGGDLQETQYF
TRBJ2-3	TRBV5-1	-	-	TGCGCCAGCAGCACCGACAGGTCCTACACAGATACGCAGTATTTT	CASSTDRSYTDTQYF
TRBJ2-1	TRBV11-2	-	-	TGTGCCAGCAGCTTGCGAACAGGTGGCAATGAGCAGTTCTTC	CASSLRTGGNEQFF
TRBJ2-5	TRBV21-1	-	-	-	CAIGGSGPRDPVLRAQYF
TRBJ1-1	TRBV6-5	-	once	TGTGCCAGCAGTTACTCGGGTCAGAGGGCTTTCTTT	CASSYSGQRAFF
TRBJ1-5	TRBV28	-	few	TGTGCCAGCAGTTCACAGCCCCAGCATTTT	CASSSQPQHF
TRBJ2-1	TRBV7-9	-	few	TGTGCCAGCACTGGAGGAGGCTACAATGAGCAGTTCTTC	CASTGGGYNEQFF
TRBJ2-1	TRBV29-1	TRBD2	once	TGCAGCGTTTCGACTAGCGGGGTCTACAATGAGCAGTTCTTC	CSVSTSGVYNEQFF